Given below is one TCR beta chain in context. Germline loops: CDR1 SGHTA, CDR2 FQGNSA. V was trimmed by 5 bases and J by 4 bases, leaving 14 bases between them. The CDR3 has 15 amino acids. The data were produced by immunoSEQ multiplex PCR, yet TCRdb's version contains in-frame clones alone and is incomplete. Here the sample spans fewer than 50,000 clones, 75% to 95% being singletons. This sample is drawn from a study of graft-versus-host responses after intestinal transplantation. Sequencing was performed on PBMCs, taken 524 days after transplant. The clonotype comes from a human patient who received an intestinal transplant, so some T cells may come from the graft donor. The chain carries TRBV7-2 and TRBJ1-4; no definite D call. The CDR3 spells CASSPTGRSNEKLFF. CDR3 in DNA: TGTGCCAGCAGCCCCACCGGACGGAGTAATGAAAAACTGTTTTTT.